This TCR beta chain was recorded in a study of T cells in Graves' hyperthyroidism and ophthalmopathy. This clonotype was observed many times. Its target is not known. The CDR3 is 13 amino acids. Germline V gene sequence: CDR1 SNHLY, CDR2 FYNNEI. V lost 6 bases and J 4 bases, leaving 11 bases between the germline ends. Whole-study findings and limits: Blood held most thyroid clonotypes expanded above 0.001 frequency.

The investigators amplified TCR beta CDR3 regions from RNA transcripts. Primed by the HTBI set, a first-round RT-PCR was run on the TCR CDR3. In TCRdb, the multiplex PCR reads were re-called with MiXCR into one record per CDR3 protein. Of hundreds of thousands of distinct CDR3 sequences listed, roughly 15% are singletons. Disease lasting under 3 months, a NOSPECS grade of at least 4, and a Clinical Activity Score of at least 3 were features of the ophthalmopathy patients. Sequencing used blood. This chain connects TRBV2 to TRBJ2-3; D unresolved. The receptor was isolated from a woman aged 55-75 years with Graves' ophthalmopathy. This CDR3 reads CASSRLESDTQYF. The DNA for the CDR3 is TGTGCCAGCAGCCGACTTGAATCAGATACGCAGTATTTT.